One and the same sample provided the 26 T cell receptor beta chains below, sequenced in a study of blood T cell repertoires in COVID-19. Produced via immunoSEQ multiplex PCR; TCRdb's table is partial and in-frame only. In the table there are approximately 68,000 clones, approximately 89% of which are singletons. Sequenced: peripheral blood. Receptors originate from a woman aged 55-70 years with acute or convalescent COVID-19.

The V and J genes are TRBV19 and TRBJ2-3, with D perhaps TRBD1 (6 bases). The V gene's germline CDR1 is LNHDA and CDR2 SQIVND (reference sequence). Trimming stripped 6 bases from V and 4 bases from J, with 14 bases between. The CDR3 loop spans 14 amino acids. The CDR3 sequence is CASSTDSGADTQYF. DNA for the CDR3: TGTGCCAGTAGCACGGACAGTGGGGCAGATACGCAGTATTTT.

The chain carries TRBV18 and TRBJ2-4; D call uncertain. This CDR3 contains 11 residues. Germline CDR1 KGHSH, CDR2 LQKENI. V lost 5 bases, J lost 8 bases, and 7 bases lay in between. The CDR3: CASSDRDIQYF. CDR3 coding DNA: TGTGCCAGCTCAGACCGGGACATTCAGTACTTC.

The CDR3: CASSEIRGGSGEQYF. The CDR3 bases are TGTGCCAGCAGTGAAATACGGGGTGGTTCTGGAGAGCAGTACTTC. The genes are TRBV6-1 and TRBJ2-7; weak D call: TRBD2 (5 bases). V gave up 2 bases and J gave up 7 bases, with 18 bases separating them. Per the germline V gene, CDR1 is MNHNS and CDR2 is SASEGT. The CDR3 length is 15 residues.

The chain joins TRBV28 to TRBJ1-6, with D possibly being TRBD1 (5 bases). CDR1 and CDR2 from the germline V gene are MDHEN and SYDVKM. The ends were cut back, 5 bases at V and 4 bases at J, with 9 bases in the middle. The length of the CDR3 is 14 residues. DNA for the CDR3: TGTGCCAGCAGTCTCAGGGATTATAATTCACCCCTCCACTTT. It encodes CASSLRDYNSPLHF.

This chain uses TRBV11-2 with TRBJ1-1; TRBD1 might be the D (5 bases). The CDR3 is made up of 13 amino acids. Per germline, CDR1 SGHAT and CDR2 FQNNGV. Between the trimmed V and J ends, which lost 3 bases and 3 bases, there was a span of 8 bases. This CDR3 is CASSFGGDTEAFF. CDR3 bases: TGTGCCAGCAGCTTTGGGGGGGACACTGAAGCTTTCTTT.

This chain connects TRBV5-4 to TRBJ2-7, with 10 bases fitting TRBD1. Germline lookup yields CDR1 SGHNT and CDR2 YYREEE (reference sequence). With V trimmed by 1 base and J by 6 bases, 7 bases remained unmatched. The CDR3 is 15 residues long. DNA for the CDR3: TGTGCCAGCAGCTTGAGTAGGACAGGGGGGGGCGAGCAGTACTTC. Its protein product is CASSLSRTGGGEQYF.

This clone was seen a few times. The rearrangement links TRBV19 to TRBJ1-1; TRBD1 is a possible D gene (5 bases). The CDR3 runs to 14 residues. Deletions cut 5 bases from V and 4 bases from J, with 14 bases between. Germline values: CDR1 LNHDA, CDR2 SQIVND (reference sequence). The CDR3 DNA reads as TGTGCCAGTAGTCGTCAGGGAAGGTCCACTGAAGCTTTCTTT. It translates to CASSRQGRSTEAFF.

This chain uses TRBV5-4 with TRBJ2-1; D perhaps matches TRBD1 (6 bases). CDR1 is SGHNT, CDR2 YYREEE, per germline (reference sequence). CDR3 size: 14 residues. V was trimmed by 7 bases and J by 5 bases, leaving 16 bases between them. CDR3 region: CASLDSRTNNEQFF. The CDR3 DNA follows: TGTGCCAGCCTGGACAGTCGGACGAACAATGAGCAGTTCTTC.

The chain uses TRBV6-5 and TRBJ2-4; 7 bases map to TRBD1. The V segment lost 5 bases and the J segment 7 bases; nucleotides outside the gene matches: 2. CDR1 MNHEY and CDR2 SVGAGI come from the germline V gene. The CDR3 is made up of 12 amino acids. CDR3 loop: CASSTQGNIQYF. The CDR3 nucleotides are TGTGCCAGCAGTACACAGGGGAACATTCAGTACTTC.

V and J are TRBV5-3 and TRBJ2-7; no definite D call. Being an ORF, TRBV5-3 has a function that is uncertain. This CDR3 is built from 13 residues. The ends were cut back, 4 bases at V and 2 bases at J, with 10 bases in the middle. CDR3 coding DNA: TGTGCCAGAAGCCCGCGGCGCACCTACGAGCAGTACTTC. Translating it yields CARSPRRTYEQYF.

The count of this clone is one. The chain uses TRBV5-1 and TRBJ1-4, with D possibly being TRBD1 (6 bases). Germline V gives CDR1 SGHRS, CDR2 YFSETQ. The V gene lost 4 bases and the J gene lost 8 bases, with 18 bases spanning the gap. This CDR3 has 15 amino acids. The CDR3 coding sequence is TGCGCCAGCAGCGACCAGGGGAATCCGAGGGAAAAACTGTTTTTT. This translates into CASSDQGNPREKLFF.

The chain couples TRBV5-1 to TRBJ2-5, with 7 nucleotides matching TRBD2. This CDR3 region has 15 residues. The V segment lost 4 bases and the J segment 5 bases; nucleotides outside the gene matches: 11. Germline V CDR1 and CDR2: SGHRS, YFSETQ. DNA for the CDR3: TGCGCCAGCAGCGAAAGCGGGGCGCCCGAGGAGACCCAGTACTTC. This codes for CASSESGAPEETQYF.

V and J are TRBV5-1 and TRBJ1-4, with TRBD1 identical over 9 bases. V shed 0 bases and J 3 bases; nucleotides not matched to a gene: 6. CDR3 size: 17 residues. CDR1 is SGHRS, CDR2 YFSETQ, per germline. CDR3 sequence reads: CASSLGTGVKANEKLFF. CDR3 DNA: TGCGCCAGCAGCTTGGGGACAGGGGTAAAGGCTAATGAAAAACTGTTTTTT. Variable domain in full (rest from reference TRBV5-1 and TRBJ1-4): KAGVTQTPRYLIKTRGQQVTLSCSPISGHRSVSWYQQTPGQGLQFLFEYFSETQRNKGNFPGRFSGRQFSNSRSEMNVSTLELGDSALYLCASSLGTGVKANEKLFFGSGTQLSVL.

CDR3: CASSARDRGTDTQYF. Written as DNA, the CDR3 is TGCGCCAGCAGCGCCCGGGACAGGGGTACAGATACGCAGTATTTT. V and J are TRBV4-1 and TRBJ2-3; 10 nucleotides line up with TRBD1. The CDR3 contains 15 residues. In germline, CDR1 is MGHRA, CDR2 YSYEKL. The V and J ends lost 5 bases and 3 bases, in that order; junction bases with no gene match: 5.

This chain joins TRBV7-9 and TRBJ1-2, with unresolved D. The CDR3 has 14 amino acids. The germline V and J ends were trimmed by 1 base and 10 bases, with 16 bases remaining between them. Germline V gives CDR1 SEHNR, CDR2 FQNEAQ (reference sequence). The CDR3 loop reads CASSLGRASGAYTF. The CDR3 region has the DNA TGTGCCAGCAGCTTAGGTAGAGCTTCGGGAGCCTACACCTTC.

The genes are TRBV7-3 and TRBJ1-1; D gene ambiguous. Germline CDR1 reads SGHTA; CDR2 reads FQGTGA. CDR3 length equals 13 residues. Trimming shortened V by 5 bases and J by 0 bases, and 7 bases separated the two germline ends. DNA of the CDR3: TGTGCCAGCAGCCTATACCTGAACACTGAAGCTTTCTTT. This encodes CASSLYLNTEAFF.

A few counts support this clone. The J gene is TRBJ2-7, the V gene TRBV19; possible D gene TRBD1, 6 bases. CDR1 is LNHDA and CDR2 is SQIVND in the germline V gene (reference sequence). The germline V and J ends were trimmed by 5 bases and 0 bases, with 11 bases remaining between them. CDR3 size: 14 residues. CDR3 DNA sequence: TGTGCCAGTAGTTCCACAGGGTCCTCCTACGAGCAGTACTTC. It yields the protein CASSSTGSSYEQYF.

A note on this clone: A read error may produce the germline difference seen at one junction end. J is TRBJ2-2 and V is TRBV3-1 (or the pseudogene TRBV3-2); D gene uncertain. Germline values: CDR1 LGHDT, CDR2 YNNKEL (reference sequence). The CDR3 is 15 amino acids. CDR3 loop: CASSQDIGPTRELFF. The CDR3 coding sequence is TGTGCCAGCAGCCAAGATATTGGCCCCACCCGGGAGCTGTTTTTT.

This CDR3 is CASSLALSGANVLTF. In DNA form, the CDR3 reads TGTGCCAGCAGCTTAGCTCTATCTGGGGCCAACGTCCTGACTTTC. This sequence joins TRBV7-8 and TRBJ2-6; no clear D gene. Trimming took 0 bases from V and 1 from J, leaving 4 bases between them. CDR3 length equals 15 residues. Germline CDR1 is SGHVS and CDR2 is FQNEAQ.

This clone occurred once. The CDR3 protein is CASSQDLAGEGDTQYF. CDR3 sequence (DNA): TGTGCCAGCAGCCAAGATTTAGCGGGGGAGGGGGATACGCAGTATTTT. V and J are TRBV3-1 (or the pseudogene TRBV3-2) and TRBJ2-3; TRBD2 agrees at 9 bases. V shed 0 bases and J 6 bases; nucleotides not matched to a gene: 7. The CDR3 loop spans 16 amino acids. Germline CDR1 LGHDT, CDR2 YNNKEL (reference sequence).

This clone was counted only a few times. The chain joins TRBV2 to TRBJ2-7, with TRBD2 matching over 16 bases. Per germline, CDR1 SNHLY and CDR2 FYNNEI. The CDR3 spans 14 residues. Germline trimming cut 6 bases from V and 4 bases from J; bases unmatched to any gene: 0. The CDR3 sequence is CASRGLAGGYEQYF. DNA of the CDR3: TGTGCCAGCAGGGGACTAGCGGGGGGGTACGAGCAGTACTTC.

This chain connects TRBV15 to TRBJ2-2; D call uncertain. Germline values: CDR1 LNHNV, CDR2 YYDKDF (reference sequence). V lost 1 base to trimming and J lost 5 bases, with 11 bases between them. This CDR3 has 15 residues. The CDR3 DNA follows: TGTGCCACCAGCAGAGGATCTACCGGGACCGGGGAGCTGTTTTTT. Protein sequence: CATSRGSTGTGELFF.

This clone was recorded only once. The CDR3 nucleotides are TGTGCCACCAGCAGATTGGCGGAGAACACAGATACGCAGTATTTT. It yields the protein CATSRLAENTDTQYF. The rearrangement uses TRBV15 and TRBJ2-3; D gene ambiguous. The V end was cut by 2 bases, the J end by 2 bases, with 11 bases between. The CDR3 covers 15 residues. CDR1 is LNHNV, CDR2 YYDKDF, per germline (reference sequence).

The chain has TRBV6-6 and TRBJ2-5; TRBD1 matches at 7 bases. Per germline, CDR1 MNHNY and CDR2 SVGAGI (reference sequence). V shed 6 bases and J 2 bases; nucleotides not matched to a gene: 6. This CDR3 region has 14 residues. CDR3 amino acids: CASSLTGRQETQYF. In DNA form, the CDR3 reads TGTGCCAGCAGCCTGACAGGGCGGCAAGAGACCCAGTACTTC.

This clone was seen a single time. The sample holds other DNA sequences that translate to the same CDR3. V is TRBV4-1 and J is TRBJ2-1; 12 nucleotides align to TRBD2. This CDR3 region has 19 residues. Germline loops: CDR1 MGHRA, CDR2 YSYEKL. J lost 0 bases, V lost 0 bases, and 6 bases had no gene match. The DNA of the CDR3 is TGCGCCAGCAGCCAAGAAACTAGCGGGGGGCTTAGCTCCTACAATGAGCAGTTCTTC. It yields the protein CASSQETSGGLSSYNEQFF.

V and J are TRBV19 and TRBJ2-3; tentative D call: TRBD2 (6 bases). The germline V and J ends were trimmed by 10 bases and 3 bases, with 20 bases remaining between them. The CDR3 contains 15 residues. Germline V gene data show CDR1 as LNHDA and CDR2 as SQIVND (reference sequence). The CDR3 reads CATRGRGGETDTQYF. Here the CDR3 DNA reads TGTGCCACCCGGGGAAGGGGAGGTGAGACAGATACGCAGTATTTT.